This T cell receptor beta chain was identified during a study of shared clonotypes between healthy human individuals. Generated by immunoSEQ multiplex PCR, the TCRdb table keeps only in-frame clones and is missing some. This table has millions of clones, 85% to 95% appearing once. This clonotype originated in a man between 18 and 35 years old in good health. What was sequenced was naive CD4+ T cells sorted from blood. Specified subset: CD45RA+ positively selected.

The CDR3 here is CASSSGLNEKLFF. Here the CDR3 DNA reads TGTGCCAGCTCATCAGGGCTTAATGAAAAACTGTTTTTT. The rearrangement uses TRBV18 and TRBJ1-4; D possibly corresponds to TRBD1 (5 bases). V lost 5 bases, J lost 4 bases, and 8 bases lay in between. The germline CDR1 and CDR2 sequences are KGHSH and LQKENI. This CDR3 has 13 residues.